Given below is one TCR beta chain in context. Its antigen remains unidentified. The data stem from a study of Ad26.COV2.S vaccination and SARS-CoV-2 variants. As to treatment: over 15 received Ad26.COV2.S at low or high dose, single or two shots; about 5 received placebo; per-sample allocation not given. Vaccine and placebo recipients were sampled on day 63 after the first injection. The assay was immunoSEQ multiplex PCR, and TCRdb's table has in-frame clones only and misses some. The sample lists about 400,000 clones; around 85% were seen once. Study results and caveats: Spike-specific TCR breadth ran higher among vaccine recipients than placebo recipients.

The sequenced sample was peripheral blood, obtained in a trial of Ad26.COV2.S vaccine versus placebo. The TCR comes from a person aged 18 to 65 who received the Ad26.COV2.S COVID-19 vaccine or a placebo.

DNA for the CDR3: TGTGCCAGCAGTGATTATTTGCGGGGGGCCACAGATACGCAGTATTTT. It encodes CASSDYLRGATDTQYF. V is TRBV6-1 and J is TRBJ2-3, with 8 bases identical to TRBD2. Looked up from germline, CDR1 is MNHNS and CDR2 is SASEGT. The CDR3 spans 16 residues. The V segment lost 3 bases and the J segment 2 bases; nucleotides outside the gene matches: 7.